These 5 T cell receptor beta chains were all obtained from the same sample, sequenced in a study of cytomegalovirus exposure and HLA in healthy donors (dated by TCRdb to about 2017). The library was built by means of the immunoSEQ multiplex PCR assay. For the multiplex PCR, a mixture combining 60 forward primers for TCR Vbeta segments and 13 reverse primers for TCR Jbeta segments was used. TCRdb took this table from immuneACCESS and kept in-frame rearrangements with V and J called. Such tables lack part of the clones; where checked against another copy, unresolved V genes explain under half of the gap, and the rest is unexplained. The sample records 200,000 to 250,000 clones, around 85% of which are singletons. The ten largest account for over 1% of the sample. Sequencing was performed on PBMCs. The receptors originated from a human donor in good health.

As concerns this clone: Other DNA sequences in the same sample also yield this CDR3. The chain carries TRBV4-2 and TRBJ2-3; 10 bases are shared with TRBD2. The CDR3 runs 16 residues. Per the germline V gene, CDR1 is LGHNA and CDR2 is YNFKEQ. Germline trimming cut 1 base from V and 0 bases from J; bases unmatched to any gene: 1. CDR3 sequence (DNA): TGTGCCAGCAGCCAAGGACTAGCGGGCAGCACAGATACGCAGTATTTT. Its protein is CASSQGLAGSTDTQYF.

A few counts support this clone. V is TRBV7-6 and J is TRBJ2-7, with 13 bases identical to TRBD2. Looked up from germline, CDR1 is SGHVS and CDR2 is FNYEAQ. The CDR3 has 15 amino acids. V was pared by 3 bases and J by 6 bases, with 5 bases of the junction left unmatched. CDR3 region: CASSLGLAGMGEQYF. The CDR3 region has the DNA TGTGCCAGCAGCTTGGGACTAGCGGGAATGGGCGAGCAGTACTTC.

This clone is deemed medium-sized. The chain has TRBV28 and TRBJ1-1; unclear D gene. This CDR3 has 11 amino acids. The V gene's germline CDR1 is MDHEN and CDR2 SYDVKM. V shed 7 bases and J shed 10 bases, with 13 bases lying between them. The DNA for the CDR3 is TGTGCCAGCAAGGACTTCGTGGGAGCTTTCTTT. Translating it yields CASKDFVGAFF.

Only one count was recorded for this clone. This rearrangement joins TRBV7-3 to TRBJ2-1, with 7 bases fitting TRBD2. The CDR3 sequence is 14 residues long. V lost 2 bases to trimming and J lost 6 bases; unmatched junction nucleotides: 4. Germline V gives CDR1 SGHTA, CDR2 FQGTGA. CDR3 sequence (DNA): TGTGCCAGCAGCTTAGAGACTAGCAGCAATGAGCAGTTCTTC. Translated, it gives CASSLETSSNEQFF.

This chain links TRBV29-1 with TRBJ1-2; D might be TRBD1 (5 bases). The CDR3 has 12 amino acids. Germline values: CDR1 SQVTM, CDR2 ANQGSEA. Trimming took 6 bases from V and 3 from J, leaving 11 bases between them. The chain's CDR3 is CSVAWGDYGYTF. The CDR3 region has the DNA TGCAGCGTCGCCTGGGGGGACTATGGCTACACCTTC.